This T cell receptor (beta chain) appears in the sequencing data of a study of blood T cell repertoires in COVID-19. Study at large: Sites across the United States, Italy and Spain contributed samples from acute and convalescent COVID-19. In each case, the material was cDNA or gDNA derived from T cells, B-cell-depleted T cells, or PBMCs.

TCRdb's copy holds only in-frame clones and misses some; the assay was immunoSEQ multiplex PCR. The table lists around 160,000 clones, over 80% of them singletons, with 5.5% to 7.5% in the top ten. The clonotype was recovered from an older man with acute or convalescent COVID-19. Sequenced material: peripheral blood.

CDR3: CASSPRTDRAYSGNTIYF. The CDR3 nucleotides read TGTGCCAGCTCACCAAGGACAGACCGGGCCTACTCTGGAAACACCATATATTTT. This chain joins TRBV18 and TRBJ1-3, with D maybe TRBD1 (6 bases). V was shortened by 2 bases and J by 0 bases, with 17 bases between the two germline ends. The germline V gene encodes CDR1 KGHSH and CDR2 LQKENI. There are 18 residues in the CDR3.